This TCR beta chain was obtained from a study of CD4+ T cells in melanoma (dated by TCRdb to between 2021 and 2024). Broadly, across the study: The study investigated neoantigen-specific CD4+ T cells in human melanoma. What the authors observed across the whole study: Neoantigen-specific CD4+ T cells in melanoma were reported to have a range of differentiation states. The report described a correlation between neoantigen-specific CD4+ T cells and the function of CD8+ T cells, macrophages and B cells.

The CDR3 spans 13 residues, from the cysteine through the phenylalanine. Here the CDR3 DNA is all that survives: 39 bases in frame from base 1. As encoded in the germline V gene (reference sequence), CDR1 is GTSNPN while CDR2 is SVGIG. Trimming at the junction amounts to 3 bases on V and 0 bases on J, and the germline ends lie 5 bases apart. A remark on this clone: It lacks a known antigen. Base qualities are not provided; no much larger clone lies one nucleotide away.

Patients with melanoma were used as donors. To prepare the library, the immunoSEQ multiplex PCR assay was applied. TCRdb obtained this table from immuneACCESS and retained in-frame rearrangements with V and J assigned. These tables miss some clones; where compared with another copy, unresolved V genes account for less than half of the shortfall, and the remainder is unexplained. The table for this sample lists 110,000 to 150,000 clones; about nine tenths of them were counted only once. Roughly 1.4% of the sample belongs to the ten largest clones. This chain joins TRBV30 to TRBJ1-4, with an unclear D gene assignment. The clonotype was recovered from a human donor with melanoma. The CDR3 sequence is CAWRRATNEKLFF. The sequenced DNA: TGTGCCTGGAGACGGGCAACTAATGAAAAACTGTTTTTT.